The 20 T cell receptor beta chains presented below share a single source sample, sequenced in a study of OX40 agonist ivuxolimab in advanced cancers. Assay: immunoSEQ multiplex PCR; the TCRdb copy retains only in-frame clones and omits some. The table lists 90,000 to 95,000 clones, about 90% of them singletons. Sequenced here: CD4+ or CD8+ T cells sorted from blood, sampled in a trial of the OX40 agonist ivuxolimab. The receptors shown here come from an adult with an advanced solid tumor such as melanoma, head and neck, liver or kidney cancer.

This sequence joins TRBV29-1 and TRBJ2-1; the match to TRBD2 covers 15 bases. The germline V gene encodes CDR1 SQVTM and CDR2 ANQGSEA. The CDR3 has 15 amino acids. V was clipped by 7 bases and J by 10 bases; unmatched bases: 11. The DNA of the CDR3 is TGCAGCGGCGCAATGGGACTAGCGGGAGGCGGGGAGCAGTTCTTC. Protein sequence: CSGAMGLAGGGEQFF.

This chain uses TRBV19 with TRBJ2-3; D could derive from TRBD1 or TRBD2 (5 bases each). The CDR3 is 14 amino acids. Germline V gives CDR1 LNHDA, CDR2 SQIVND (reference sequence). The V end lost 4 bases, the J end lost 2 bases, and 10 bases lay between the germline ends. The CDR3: CASSTGPHTDTQYF. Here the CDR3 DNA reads TGTGCCAGTAGTACGGGACCACACACAGATACGCAGTATTTT. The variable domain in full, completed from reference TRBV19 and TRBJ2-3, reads DGGITQSPKYLFRKEGQNVTLSCEQNLNHDAMYWYRQDPGQGLRLIYYSQIVNDFQKGDIAEGYSVSREKKESFPLTVTSAQKNPTAFYLCASSTGPHTDTQYFGPGTRLTVL.

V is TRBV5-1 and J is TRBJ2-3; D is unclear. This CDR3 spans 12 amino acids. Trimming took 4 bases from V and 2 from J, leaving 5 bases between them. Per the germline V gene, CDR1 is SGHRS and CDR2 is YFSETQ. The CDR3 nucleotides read TGCGCCAGCAGCGCCTACACAGATACGCAGTATTTT. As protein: CASSAYTDTQYF.

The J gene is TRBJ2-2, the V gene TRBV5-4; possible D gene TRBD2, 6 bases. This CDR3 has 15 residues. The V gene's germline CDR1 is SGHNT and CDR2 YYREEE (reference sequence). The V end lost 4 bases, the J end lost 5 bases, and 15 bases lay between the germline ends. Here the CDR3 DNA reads TGTGCCAGCAGCGCCCCCGGGACTGAAACCGGGGAGCTGTTTTTT. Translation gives CASSAPGTETGELFF.

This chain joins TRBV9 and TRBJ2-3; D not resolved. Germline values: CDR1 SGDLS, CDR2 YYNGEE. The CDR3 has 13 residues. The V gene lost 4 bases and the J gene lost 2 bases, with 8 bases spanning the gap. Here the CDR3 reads CASSPAVTDTQYF. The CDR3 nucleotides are TGTGCCAGCAGCCCCGCGGTCACAGATACGCAGTATTTT.

As DNA, the CDR3 is TGTGCCAGCAGCCTCCAGGGAGGAGGCACTGAAGCTTTCTTT. Translation: CASSLQGGGTEAFF. This chain connects TRBV7-2 to TRBJ1-1; TRBD1 is a possible D gene (5 bases). This CDR3 spans 14 amino acids. V was trimmed by 5 bases and J by 4 bases, leaving 14 bases between them. Germline V lookup: CDR1 SGHTA, CDR2 FQGNSA.

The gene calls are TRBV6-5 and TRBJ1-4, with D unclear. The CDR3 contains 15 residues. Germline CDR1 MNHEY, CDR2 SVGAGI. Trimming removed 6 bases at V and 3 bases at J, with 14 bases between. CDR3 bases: TGTGCCAGCAGCCAGGCGGGGTGGGCTAATGAAAAACTGTTTTTT. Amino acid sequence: CASSQAGWANEKLFF.

The CDR3 spells CASSQDLNSFGEQFF. The CDR3 DNA follows: TGCGCCAGCAGCCAAGACCTAAACAGTTTTGGTGAGCAGTTCTTC. V usage is TRBV4-3 and J usage is TRBJ2-1, with D hard to call. This CDR3 spans 15 amino acids. V lost 0 bases to trimming and J lost 9 bases, with 15 bases between them. Germline V gives CDR1 LGHNA, CDR2 YSLEER.

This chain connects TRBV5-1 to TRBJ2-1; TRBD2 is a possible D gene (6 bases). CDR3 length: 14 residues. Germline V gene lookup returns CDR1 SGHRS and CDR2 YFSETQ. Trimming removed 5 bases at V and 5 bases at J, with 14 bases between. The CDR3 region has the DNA TGCGCCAGCAGTGCCGGGACTCTGAACAATGAGCAGTTCTTC. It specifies CASSAGTLNNEQFF.

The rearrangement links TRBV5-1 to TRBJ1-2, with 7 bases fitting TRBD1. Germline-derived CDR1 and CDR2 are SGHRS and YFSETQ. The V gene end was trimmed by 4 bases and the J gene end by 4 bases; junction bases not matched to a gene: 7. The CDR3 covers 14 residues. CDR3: CASSHGQAGYGYTF. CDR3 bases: TGCGCCAGCAGCCACGGACAGGCTGGCTATGGCTACACCTTC.

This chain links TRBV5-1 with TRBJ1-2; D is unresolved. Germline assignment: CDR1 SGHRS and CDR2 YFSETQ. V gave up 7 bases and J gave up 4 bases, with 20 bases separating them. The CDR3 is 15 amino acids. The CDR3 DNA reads TGCGCCAGCGCCAGGACGGCTCTTGGGTCCTATGGCTACACCTTC. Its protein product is CASARTALGSYGYTF.

The CDR3 bases are TGTGCCAGCAGCTTTCCCCCCTTGGGCACCTTC. This codes for CASSFPPLGTF. The chain combines TRBV5-5 with TRBJ1-2; D is uncertain. CDR3 size: 11 residues. Trimming removed 2 bases from V and 13 bases from J, with 12 bases in between. CDR1 is SGHKS, CDR2 YYEKEE, per germline (reference sequence).

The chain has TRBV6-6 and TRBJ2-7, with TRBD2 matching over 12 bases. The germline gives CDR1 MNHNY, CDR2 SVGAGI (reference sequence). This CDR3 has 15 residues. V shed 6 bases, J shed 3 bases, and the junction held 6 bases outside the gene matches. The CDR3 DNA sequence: TGTGCCAGCAGACCGACTAGCGGGAGTGACTACGAGCAGTACTTC. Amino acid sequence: CASRPTSGSDYEQYF.

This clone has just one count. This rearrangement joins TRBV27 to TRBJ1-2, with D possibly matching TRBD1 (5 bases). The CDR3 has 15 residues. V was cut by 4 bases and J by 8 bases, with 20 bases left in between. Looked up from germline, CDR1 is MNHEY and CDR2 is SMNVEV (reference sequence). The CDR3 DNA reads TGTGCCAGCAGTTCCGCTGGTTTGGGGCTAGTAGGCTACACCTTC. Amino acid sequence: CASSSAGLGLVGYTF.

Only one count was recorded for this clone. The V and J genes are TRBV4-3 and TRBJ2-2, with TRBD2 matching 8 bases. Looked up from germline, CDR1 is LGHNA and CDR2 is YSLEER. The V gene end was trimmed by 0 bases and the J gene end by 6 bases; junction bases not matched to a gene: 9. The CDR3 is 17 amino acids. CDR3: CASSQDRRAGEPGELFF. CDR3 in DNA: TGCGCCAGCAGCCAAGACAGGCGAGCGGGAGAGCCCGGGGAGCTGTTTTTT.

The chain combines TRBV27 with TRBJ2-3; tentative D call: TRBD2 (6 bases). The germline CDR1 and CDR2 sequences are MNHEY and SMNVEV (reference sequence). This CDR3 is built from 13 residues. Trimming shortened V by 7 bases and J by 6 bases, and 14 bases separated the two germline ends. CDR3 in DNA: TGTGCCAGCACCCTCTCCCGGGGGGATACGCAGTATTTT. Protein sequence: CASTLSRGDTQYF.

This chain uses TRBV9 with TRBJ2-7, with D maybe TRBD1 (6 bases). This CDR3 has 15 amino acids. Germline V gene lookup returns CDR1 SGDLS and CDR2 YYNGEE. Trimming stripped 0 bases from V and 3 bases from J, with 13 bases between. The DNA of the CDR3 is TGTGCCAGCAGCGTAGGCCCCGACAGGAACTACGAGCAGTACTTC. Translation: CASSVGPDRNYEQYF.

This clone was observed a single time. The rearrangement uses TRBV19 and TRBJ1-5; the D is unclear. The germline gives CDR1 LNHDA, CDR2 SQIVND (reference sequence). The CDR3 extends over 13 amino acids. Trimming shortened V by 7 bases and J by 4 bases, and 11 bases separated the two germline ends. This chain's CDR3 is CASTPRGNQPQHF. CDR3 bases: TGTGCCAGTACCCCTCGGGGAAATCAGCCCCAGCATTTT.

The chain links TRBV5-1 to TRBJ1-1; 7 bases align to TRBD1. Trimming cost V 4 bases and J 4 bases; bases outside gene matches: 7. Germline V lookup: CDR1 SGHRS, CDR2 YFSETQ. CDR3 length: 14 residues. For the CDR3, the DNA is TGCGCCAGCAGCACAGGACAGGTTCCCACTGAAGCTTTCTTT. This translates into CASSTGQVPTEAFF.

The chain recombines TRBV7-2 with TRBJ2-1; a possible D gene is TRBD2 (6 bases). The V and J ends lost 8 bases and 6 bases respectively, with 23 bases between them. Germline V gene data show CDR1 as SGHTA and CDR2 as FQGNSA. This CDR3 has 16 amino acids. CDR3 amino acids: CASGSGVLVGGNEQFF. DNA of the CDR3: TGTGCCAGCGGGTCGGGAGTTCTAGTAGGAGGCAATGAGCAGTTCTTC. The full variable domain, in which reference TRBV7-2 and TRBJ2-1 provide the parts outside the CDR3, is GAGVSQSPSNKVTEKGKDVELRCDPISGHTALYWYRQSLGQGLEFLIYFQGNSAPDKSGLPSDRFSAERTGGSVSTLTIQRTQQEDSAVYLCASGSGVLVGGNEQFFGPGTRLTVL.